This is a list of T cell receptor beta chains from one sample in a study of shared clonotypes between healthy human individuals. The data were produced by immunoSEQ multiplex PCR, yet TCRdb's version contains in-frame clones alone and is incomplete. The sample includes about 2.4 million clones, 85% to 95% of them seen just once. Sample: naive CD4+ T cells sorted from blood. Receptors were obtained from a man aged 18 to 35 in good health. CDR3s include the opening cysteine and the closing phenylalanine or tryptophan. A D gene is named only where the DNA matches it firmly. A row's size may be missing; if present it is once, few, many or a size class.

D: .; J: TRBJ2-7; size: .; V: TRBV5-3; DNA: TGTGCCAGAAGCTTGCCACCGTCCTCCTACGAGCAGTACTTC; CDR3: CARSLPPSSYEQYF
D: .; J: TRBJ1-2; size: .; V: TRBV14; DNA: TGTGCCAGCAGCCAAGATAGGAGGGACTATGGCTACACCTTC; CDR3: CASSQDRRDYGYTF
D: .; J: TRBJ2-3; size: .; V: TRBV6-6; DNA: TGTGCCAGCAGTTATACTGCTAGCACAGATACGCAGTATTTT; CDR3: CASSYTASTDTQYF
D: .; J: TRBJ2-3; size: once; V: TRBV7-2; DNA: TGTGCCAGCAGCTTGCAGGGGACATCTAGCACAGATACGCAGTATTTT; CDR3: CASSLQGTSSTDTQYF
D: .; J: TRBJ2-2; size: .; V: TRBV7-3; DNA: TGTGCCAGCAGCCGAAGAGTAGGGGCGAACACCGGGGAGCTGTTTTTT; CDR3: CASSRRVGANTGELFF
D: TRBD2; J: TRBJ2-3; size: once; V: TRBV7-8; DNA: TGTGCCAGCAGCTTGTGGGCGGGGGGGCTCACAGATACGCAGTATTTT; CDR3: CASSLWAGGLTDTQYF
D: .; J: TRBJ1-4; size: .; V: TRBV4-1; DNA: TGCGCCAGCAGCCAAGCAGGCGGCTGGGCTAATGAAAAACTGTTTTTT; CDR3: CASSQAGGWANEKLFF
D: .; J: TRBJ1-1; size: .; V: TRBV6-1; DNA: TGTGCCAGCCGGAACCGGACACCGAACACTGAAGCTTTCTTT; CDR3: CASRNRTPNTEAFF
D: TRBD1; J: TRBJ1-2; size: .; V: TRBV12-5; DNA: TGTGCTAGTGGTTTGGCGCGAGGGACAGTCGGCGGCTACACCTTC; CDR3: CASGLARGTVGGYTF
D: TRBD1; J: TRBJ2-2; size: .; V: TRBV5-4; DNA: TGTGCCAGCAGCAAAGGACAGGGCTCGAACACCGGGGAGCTGTTTTTT; CDR3: CASSKGQGSNTGELFF
D: .; J: TRBJ1-2; size: .; V: TRBV18; DNA: TGTGCCAGCTCACCGCTAGGGCAGGTCGACTATGGCTACACCTTC; CDR3: CASSPLGQVDYGYTF
D: TRBD1; J: TRBJ1-6; size: .; V: TRBV19; DNA: TGTGCCAGTAGTATAGATGGCAGAGGGGGCTTCTCCTATAATTCACCCCTCCACTTT; CDR3: CASSIDGRGGFSYNSPLHF
D: .; J: TRBJ1-3; size: .; V: TRBV11-2; DNA: TGTGCCAGCAGCCGGACCTTGCTTGGAAACACCATATATTTT; CDR3: CASSRTLLGNTIYF
D: .; J: TRBJ2-3; size: .; V: TRBV6-5; DNA: TGTGCCAGCAGGCAGGGCCTTGGGGACACAGATACGCAGTATTTT; CDR3: CASRQGLGDTDTQYF
D: .; J: TRBJ2-4; size: .; V: TRBV11-2; DNA: TGTGCCAGCAGCCTACTCATGGGGATGATTCAGTACTTC; CDR3: CASSLLMGMIQYF
D: .; J: TRBJ2-2; size: .; V: TRBV6-6; DNA: TGTGCCAGCAGTTACTCGCAGGGGACCGGGGAGCTGTTTTTT; CDR3: CASSYSQGTGELFF
D: .; J: TRBJ2-2; size: .; V: TRBV18; DNA: TGTGCCAGCTCACCAGACCTTACCGGGGAGCTGTTTTTT; CDR3: CASSPDLTGELFF
D: .; J: TRBJ1-2; size: .; V: TRBV18; DNA: TGTGCCAGCTCACCACCGGTGGCGGGATCCTATGGCTACACCTTC; CDR3: CASSPPVAGSYGYTF
D: .; J: TRBJ2-7; size: .; V: TRBV5-1; DNA: TGCGCCAGCAGCTTCACAGGGCTCGGCCTCAACTCCTACGAGCAGTACTTC; CDR3: CASSFTGLGLNSYEQYF
D: TRBD1; J: TRBJ1-4; size: .; V: TRBV6-5; DNA: TGTGCCAGCAGAGCAGGGGGCTTCGGTGAAAAACTGTTTTTT; CDR3: CASRAGGFGEKLFF
D: .; J: TRBJ1-6; size: once; V: TRBV4-1; DNA: TGCGCCAGCAGCCAAGAAGAGGGGAAGTCCTATAATTCACCCCTCCACTTT; CDR3: CASSQEEGKSYNSPLHF
D: .; J: TRBJ2-3; size: .; V: TRBV5-1; DNA: TGCGCCAGCAGCCCGGCGAATGGTCGGGGGGATACGCAGTATTTT; CDR3: CASSPANGRGDTQYF
D: .; J: TRBJ1-3; size: .; V: TRBV10-3; DNA: TGTGCCATCAGTGAGTCGAGCAGCCACACCATATATTTT; CDR3: CAISESSSHTIYF
D: TRBD1; J: TRBJ2-5; size: once; V: TRBV10-3; DNA: TGTGCCATCAGTGACGACAGGGTGTCAGAGACCCAGTACTTC; CDR3: CAISDDRVSETQYF
D: .; J: TRBJ2-4; size: .; V: TRBV4-1; DNA: TGCGCCAGCAGCCCGACGGGGGTAAAAAACATTCAGTACTTC; CDR3: CASSPTGVKNIQYF
D: .; J: TRBJ1-3; size: .; V: TRBV30; DNA: TGTGCCTGGAGCCCCAACTCTGGAAACACCATATATTTT; CDR3: CAWSPNSGNTIYF
D: .; J: TRBJ2-3; size: .; V: TRBV5-1; DNA: TGCGCCAGCAGCCATTCGGGGCTAGGGAGCACAGATACGCAGTATTTT; CDR3: CASSHSGLGSTDTQYF
D: .; J: TRBJ2-5; size: .; V: TRBV6-5; DNA: TGTGCCAGCAGGGCCCCCTTGGGGGAGACCCAGTACTTC; CDR3: CASRAPLGETQYF
D: .; J: TRBJ2-1; size: .; V: TRBV10-3; DNA: TGTGCCATCAGTGATAGAGGGGACAATGAGCAGTTCTTC; CDR3: CAISDRGDNEQFF
D: TRBD1; J: TRBJ2-3; size: .; V: TRBV18; DNA: TGTGCCAGCTCACCCGGGACAGGAATTGCAGATACGCAGTATTTT; CDR3: CASSPGTGIADTQYF
D: TRBD1; J: TRBJ2-7; size: .; V: TRBV7-2; DNA: TGTGCCAGCAGCTTAGCGGGGACAGGGTCCTACGAGCAGTACTTC; CDR3: CASSLAGTGSYEQYF
D: .; J: TRBJ2-6; size: .; V: TRBV11-1; DNA: TGTGCCAGCAGCTTGGGGATGCCGGGGGCTGGGGCCAACGTCCTGACTTTC; CDR3: CASSLGMPGAGANVLTF
D: TRBD2; J: TRBJ2-1; size: .; V: TRBV9; DNA: TGTGCCAGCAGCGTAGCGGGAGGGCCGACCTACAATGAGCAGTTCTTC; CDR3: CASSVAGGPTYNEQFF
D: .; J: TRBJ2-1; size: .; V: TRBV5-1; DNA: TGCGCCAGCAGCTTGGGGACGGGACACAATGAGCAGTTCTTC; CDR3: CASSLGTGHNEQFF
D: TRBD1; J: TRBJ2-3; size: .; V: TRBV5-1; DNA: TGCGCCAGCAGCTTACCCGGGACAGGGGCAGATACGCAGTATTTT; CDR3: CASSLPGTGADTQYF
D: TRBD1; J: TRBJ1-2; size: .; V: TRBV11-3; DNA: TGTGCCAGCCGGAGGGCAGGGGGCGCAGGTGGCTACACCTTC; CDR3: CASRRAGGAGGYTF
D: .; J: TRBJ2-5; size: .; V: TRBV5-4; DNA: TGTGCCAGCAGCTTGAAGGTGGCAAGCGAGACCCAGTACTTC; CDR3: CASSLKVASETQYF
D: TRBD2; J: TRBJ2-3; size: .; V: TRBV5-1; DNA: TGCGCCAGCAGCTTGGCTCTAGCGGGAAGCACAGATACGCAGTATTTT; CDR3: CASSLALAGSTDTQYF